A single TCR beta chain is shown here with its context. Its antigen is unidentified. Profiling relied on immunoSEQ multiplex PCR, and the TCRdb table lists in-frame clones only, not all of them. The top ten hold roughly 1% of the sample, which has roughly 200,000 clones, about 93% seen once. The CDR3 has 16 amino acids. Per the germline V gene, CDR1 is SGHAT and CDR2 is FQDESV (reference sequence). V lost 1 base to trimming and J lost 4 bases, with 13 bases between them. The data were obtained in a study of T cell responses to AZD1222 COVID-19 vaccine. Overall study results and limits: Nearly half of the spike-specific TCRs reportedly recognize variant regions that carry no mutations. Baseline serostatus was positive in only a handful of AZD1222 recipients. Donors were chiefly white British, with a greater number of females, and clonal diversity was perhaps underestimated. The study found Spike-specific TCR breadth and depth rose after two AZD1222 doses.

The chain has TRBV11-1 and TRBJ2-2; D is perhaps TRBD1 or TRBD2 (5 bases each). Sequencing was performed on peripheral blood, taken on day 0 of MenACWY control vaccination. The TCR comes from an adult in good health. CDR3 residues: CASSLGTWGSTGELFF. The CDR3 DNA reads as TGTGCCAGCAGCTTAGGGACTTGGGGGAGCACCGGGGAGCTGTTTTTT. Full variable domain (outside the CDR3, taken from reference TRBV11-1 and TRBJ2-2): EAEVAQSPRYKITEKSQAVAFWCDPISGHATLYWYRQILGQGPELLVQFQDESVVDDSQLPKDRFSAERLKGVDSTLKIQPAELGDSAMYLCASSLGTWGSTGELFFGEGSRLTVL.